This TCR beta chain was documented in a study of response to subunit inactivated influenza vaccine. Findings and caveats of the study: That few new T cells are recruited by each seasonal influenza vaccination was the authors' suggestion.

TCRdb redid the calling of the RT-PCR reads with MiXCR, one entry per CDR3 protein. The table has approximately 230,000 distinct CDR3 sequences, more than 9% seen once. Germline assignment: CDR1 SGHTA and CDR2 FQGNSA. V dropped 8 bases and J dropped 2 bases, with 14 bases sitting between them. The CDR3 is 14 amino acids. This clonotype occurred a few times. Antigen unknown. The sequence was collected from a man aged 45-65 years who received an inactivated influenza vaccine. Sequencing was performed on non-naive T cells sorted from PBMCs, taken approximately 15 days before vaccination. This chain links TRBV7-2 with TRBJ2-3, with a tentative D call TRBD2 (6 bases). CDR3 bases: TGTGCCAGCTGCGTGGGGGGTTTCACAGATACGCAGTATTTT. Translation: CASCVGGFTDTQYF.